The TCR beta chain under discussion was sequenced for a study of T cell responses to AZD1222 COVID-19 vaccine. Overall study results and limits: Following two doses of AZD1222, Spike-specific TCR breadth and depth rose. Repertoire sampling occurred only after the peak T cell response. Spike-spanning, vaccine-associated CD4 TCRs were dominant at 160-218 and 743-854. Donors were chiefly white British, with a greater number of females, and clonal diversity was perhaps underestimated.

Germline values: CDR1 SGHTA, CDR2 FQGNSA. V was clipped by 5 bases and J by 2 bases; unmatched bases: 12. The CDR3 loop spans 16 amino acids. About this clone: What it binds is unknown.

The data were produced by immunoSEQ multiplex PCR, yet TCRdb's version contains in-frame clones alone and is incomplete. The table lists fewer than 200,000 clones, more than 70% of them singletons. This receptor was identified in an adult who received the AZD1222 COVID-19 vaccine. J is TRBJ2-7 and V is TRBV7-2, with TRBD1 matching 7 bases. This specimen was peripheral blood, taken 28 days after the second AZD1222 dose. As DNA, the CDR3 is TGTGCCAGCAGCGGCCTCTCGGGACAGCGTCCCTACGAGCAGTACTTC. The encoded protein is CASSGLSGQRPYEQYF.